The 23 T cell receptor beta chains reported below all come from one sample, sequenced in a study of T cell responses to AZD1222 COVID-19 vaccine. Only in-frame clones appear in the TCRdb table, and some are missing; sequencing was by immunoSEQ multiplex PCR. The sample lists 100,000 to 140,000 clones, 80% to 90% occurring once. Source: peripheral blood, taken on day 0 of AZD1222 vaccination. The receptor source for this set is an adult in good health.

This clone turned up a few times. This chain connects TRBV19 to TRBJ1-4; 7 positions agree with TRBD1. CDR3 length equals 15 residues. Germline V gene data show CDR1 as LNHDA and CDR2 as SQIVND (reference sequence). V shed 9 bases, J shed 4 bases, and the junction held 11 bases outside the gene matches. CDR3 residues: CASDPGGQFNEKLFF. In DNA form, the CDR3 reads TGTGCCAGCGACCCGGGGGGACAGTTTAATGAAAAACTGTTTTTT.

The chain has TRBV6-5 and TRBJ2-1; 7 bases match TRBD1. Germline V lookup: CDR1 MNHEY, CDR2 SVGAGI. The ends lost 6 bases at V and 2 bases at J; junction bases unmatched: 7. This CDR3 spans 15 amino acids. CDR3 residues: CASRNRQGAYNEQFF. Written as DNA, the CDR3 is TGTGCCAGCAGGAATCGACAGGGAGCCTACAATGAGCAGTTCTTC.

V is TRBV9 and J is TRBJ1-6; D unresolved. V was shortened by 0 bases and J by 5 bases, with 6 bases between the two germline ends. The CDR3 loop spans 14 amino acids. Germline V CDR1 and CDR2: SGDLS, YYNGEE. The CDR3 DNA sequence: TGTGCCAGCAGCGTAGAGGGCGATAATTCACCCCTCCACTTT. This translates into CASSVEGDNSPLHF.

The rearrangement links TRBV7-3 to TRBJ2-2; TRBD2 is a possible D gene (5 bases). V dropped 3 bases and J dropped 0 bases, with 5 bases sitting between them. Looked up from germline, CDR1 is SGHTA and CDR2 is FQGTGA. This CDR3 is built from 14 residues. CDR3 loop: CASSFGANTGELFF. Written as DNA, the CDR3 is TGTGCCAGCAGCTTCGGGGCGAACACCGGGGAGCTGTTTTTT.

The CDR3 DNA reads TGTGCCAGCAGCTCGTACCAGGGAAACACTGAAGCTTTCTTT. Protein product: CASSSYQGNTEAFF. The J gene is TRBJ1-1, the V gene TRBV7-8; tentatively, D is TRBD1 (5 bases). V lost 4 bases and J 2 bases, leaving 11 bases between the germline ends. This CDR3 comprises 14 residues. Germline loops: CDR1 SGHVS, CDR2 FQNEAQ.

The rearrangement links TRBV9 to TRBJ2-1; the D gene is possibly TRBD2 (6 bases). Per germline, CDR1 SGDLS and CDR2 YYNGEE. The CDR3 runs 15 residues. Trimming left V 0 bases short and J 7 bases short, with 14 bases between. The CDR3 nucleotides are TGTGCCAGCAGCGTAGGTGGCGGGATCGAAAATGAGCAGTTCTTC. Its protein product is CASSVGGGIENEQFF.

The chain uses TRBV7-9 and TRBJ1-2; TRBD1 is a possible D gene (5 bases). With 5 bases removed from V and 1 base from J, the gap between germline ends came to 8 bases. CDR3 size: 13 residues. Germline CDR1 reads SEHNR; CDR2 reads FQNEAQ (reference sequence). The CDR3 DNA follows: TGTGCCAGCAGCCGGGACGGTAACTATGGCTACACCTTC. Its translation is CASSRDGNYGYTF.

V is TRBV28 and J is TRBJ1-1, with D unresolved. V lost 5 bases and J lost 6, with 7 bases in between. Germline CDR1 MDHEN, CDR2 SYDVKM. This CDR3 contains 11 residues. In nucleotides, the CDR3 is TGTGCCAGCAGTCCTAACGCTGAAGCTTTCTTT. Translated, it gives CASSPNAEAFF.

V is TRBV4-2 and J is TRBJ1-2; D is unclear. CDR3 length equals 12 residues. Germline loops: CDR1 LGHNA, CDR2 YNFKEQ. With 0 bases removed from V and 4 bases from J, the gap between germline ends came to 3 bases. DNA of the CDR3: TGTGCCAGCAGCCAAGACGTCTATGGCTACACCTTC. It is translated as CASSQDVYGYTF.

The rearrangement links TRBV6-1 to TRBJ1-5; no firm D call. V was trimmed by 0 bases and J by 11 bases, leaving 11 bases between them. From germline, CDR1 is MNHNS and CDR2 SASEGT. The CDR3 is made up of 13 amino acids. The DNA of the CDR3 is TGTGCCAGCAGTGAAGCGCATTCCAAGGCCCAGCATTTT. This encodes CASSEAHSKAQHF.

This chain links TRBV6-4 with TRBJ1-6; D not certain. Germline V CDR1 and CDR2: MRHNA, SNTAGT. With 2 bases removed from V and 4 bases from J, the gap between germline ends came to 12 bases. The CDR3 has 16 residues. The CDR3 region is CASSDGILLYNSPLHF. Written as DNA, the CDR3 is TGTGCCAGCAGTGACGGCATCCTCCTATATAATTCACCCCTCCACTTT.

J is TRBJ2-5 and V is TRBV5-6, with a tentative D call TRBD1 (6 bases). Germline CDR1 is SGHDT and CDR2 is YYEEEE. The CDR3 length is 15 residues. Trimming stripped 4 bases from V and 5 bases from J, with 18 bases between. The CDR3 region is CASSPGVGGWETQYF. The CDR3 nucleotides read TGTGCCAGCAGCCCTGGCGTTGGGGGCTGGGAGACCCAGTACTTC.

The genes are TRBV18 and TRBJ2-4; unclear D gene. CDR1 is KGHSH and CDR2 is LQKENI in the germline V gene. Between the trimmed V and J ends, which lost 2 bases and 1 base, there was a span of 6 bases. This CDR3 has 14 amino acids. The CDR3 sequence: CASSPGVAKNIQYF. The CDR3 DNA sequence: TGTGCCAGCTCACCAGGCGTGGCCAAAAACATTCAGTACTTC.

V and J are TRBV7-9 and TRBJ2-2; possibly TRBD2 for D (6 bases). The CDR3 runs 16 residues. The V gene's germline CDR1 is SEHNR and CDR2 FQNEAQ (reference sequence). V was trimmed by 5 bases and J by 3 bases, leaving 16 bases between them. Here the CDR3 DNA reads TGTGCCAGCAGCCTAGGAGCGCGGGGCGACACCGGGGAGCTGTTTTTT. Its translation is CASSLGARGDTGELFF.

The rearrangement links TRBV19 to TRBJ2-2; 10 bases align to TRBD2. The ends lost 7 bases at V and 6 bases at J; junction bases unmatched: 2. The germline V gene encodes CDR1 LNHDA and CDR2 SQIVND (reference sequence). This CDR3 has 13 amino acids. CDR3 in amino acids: CASTGTSAGELFF. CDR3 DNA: TGTGCCAGTACCGGGACTAGCGCCGGGGAGCTGTTTTTT. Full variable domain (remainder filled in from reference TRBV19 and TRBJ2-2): DGGITQSPKYLFRKEGQNVTLSCEQNLNHDAMYWYRQDPGQGLRLIYYSQIVNDFQKGDIAEGYSVSREKKESFPLTVTSAQKNPTAFYLCASTGTSAGELFFGEGSRLTVL.

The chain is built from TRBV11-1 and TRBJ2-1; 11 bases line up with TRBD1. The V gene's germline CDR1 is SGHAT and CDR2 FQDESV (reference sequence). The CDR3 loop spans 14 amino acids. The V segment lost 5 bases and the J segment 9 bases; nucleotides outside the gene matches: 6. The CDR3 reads CASSLGQGGAEQFF. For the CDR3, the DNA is TGTGCCAGCAGCCTGGGACAGGGGGGTGCTGAGCAGTTCTTC.

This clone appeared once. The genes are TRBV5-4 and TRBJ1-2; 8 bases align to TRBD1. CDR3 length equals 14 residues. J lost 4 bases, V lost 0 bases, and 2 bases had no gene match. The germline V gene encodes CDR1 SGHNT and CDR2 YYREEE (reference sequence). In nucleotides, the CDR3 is TGTGCCAGCAGCTTGGCCGACAGGGGCTATGGCTACACCTTC. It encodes CASSLADRGYGYTF.

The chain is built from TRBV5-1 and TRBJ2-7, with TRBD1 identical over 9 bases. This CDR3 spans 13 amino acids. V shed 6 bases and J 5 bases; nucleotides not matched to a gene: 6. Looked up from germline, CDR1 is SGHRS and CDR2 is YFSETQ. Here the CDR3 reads CASMGQGGDEQYF. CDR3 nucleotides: TGCGCCAGCATGGGACAGGGAGGGGACGAGCAGTACTTC.

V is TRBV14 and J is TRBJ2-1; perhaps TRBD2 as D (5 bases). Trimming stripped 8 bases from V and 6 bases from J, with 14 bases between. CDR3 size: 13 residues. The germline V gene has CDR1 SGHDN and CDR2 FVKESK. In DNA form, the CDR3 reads TGTGCCAGCGGTAGAGGGTTCGGCAATGAGCAGTTCTTC. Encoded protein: CASGRGFGNEQFF.

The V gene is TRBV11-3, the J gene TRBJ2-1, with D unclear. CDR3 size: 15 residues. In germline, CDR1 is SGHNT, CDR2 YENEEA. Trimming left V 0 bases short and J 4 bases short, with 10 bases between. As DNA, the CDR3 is TGTGCCAGCAGCTTAGAACACTCGGCGTACAATGAGCAGTTCTTC. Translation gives CASSLEHSAYNEQFF.

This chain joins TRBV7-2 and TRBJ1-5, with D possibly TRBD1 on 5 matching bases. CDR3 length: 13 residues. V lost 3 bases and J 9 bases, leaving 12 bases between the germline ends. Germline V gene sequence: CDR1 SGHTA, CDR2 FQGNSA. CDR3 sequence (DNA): TGTGCCAGCAGCTTCAGGGATCTAGGGCCCCAGCATTTT. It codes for CASSFRDLGPQHF.

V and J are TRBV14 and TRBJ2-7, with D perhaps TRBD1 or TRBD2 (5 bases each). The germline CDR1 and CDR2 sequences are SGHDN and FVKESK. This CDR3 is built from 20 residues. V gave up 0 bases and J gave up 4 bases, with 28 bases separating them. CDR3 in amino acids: CASSQEEFRGWDNLFYEQYF. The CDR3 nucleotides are TGTGCCAGCAGCCAAGAGGAATTCCGGGGCTGGGATAACCTCTTTTACGAGCAGTACTTC.

DNA of the CDR3: TGTGCCTCCCATGGGGGGAGAGACTCTGGGGCCAACGTCCTGACTTTC. Protein sequence: CASHGGRDSGANVLTF. The chain carries TRBV27 and TRBJ2-6, with D perhaps TRBD2 (6 bases). Trimming removed 11 bases at V and 0 bases at J, with 17 bases between. CDR3 size: 16 residues. CDR1 and CDR2 from the germline V gene are MNHEY and SMNVEV (reference sequence).